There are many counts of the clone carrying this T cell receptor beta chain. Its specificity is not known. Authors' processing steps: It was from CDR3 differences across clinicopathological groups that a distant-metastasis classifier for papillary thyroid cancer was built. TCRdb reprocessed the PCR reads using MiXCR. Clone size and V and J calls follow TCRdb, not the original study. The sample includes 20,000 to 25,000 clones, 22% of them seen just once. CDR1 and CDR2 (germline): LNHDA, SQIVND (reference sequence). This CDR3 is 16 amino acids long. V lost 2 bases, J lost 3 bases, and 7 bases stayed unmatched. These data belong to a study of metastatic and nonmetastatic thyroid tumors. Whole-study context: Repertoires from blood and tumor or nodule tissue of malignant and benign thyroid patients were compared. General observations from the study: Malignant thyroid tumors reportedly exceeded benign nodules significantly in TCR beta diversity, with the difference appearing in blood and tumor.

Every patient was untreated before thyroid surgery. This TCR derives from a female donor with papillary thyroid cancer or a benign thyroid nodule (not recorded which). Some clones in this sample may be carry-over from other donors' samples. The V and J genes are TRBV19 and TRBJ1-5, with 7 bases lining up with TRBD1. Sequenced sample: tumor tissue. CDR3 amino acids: CASSILTGTDNQPQHF. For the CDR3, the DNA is TGTGCCAGTAGTATACTAACCGGGACAGACAATCAGCCCCAGCATTTT.